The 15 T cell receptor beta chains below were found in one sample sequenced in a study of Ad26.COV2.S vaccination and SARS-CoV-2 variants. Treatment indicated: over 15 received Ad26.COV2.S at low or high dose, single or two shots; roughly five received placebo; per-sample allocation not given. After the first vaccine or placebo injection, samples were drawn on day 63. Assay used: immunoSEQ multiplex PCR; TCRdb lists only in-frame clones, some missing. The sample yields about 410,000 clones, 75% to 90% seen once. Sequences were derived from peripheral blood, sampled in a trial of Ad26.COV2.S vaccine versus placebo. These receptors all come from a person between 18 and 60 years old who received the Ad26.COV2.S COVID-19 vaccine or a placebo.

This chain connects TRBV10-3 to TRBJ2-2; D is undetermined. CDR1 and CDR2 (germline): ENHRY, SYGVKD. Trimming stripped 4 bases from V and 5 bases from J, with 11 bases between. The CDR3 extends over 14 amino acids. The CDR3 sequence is CAISVDRETGELFF. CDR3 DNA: TGTGCCATCAGTGTAGATAGGGAAACCGGGGAGCTGTTTTTT.

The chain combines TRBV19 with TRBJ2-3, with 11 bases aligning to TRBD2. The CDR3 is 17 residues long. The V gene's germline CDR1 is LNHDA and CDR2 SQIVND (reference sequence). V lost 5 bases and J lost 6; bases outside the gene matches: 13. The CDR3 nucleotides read TGTGCCAGTAGTGCGCAGGATCCTAGCGGGAGGTGGGATACGCAGTATTTT. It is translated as CASSAQDPSGRWDTQYF.

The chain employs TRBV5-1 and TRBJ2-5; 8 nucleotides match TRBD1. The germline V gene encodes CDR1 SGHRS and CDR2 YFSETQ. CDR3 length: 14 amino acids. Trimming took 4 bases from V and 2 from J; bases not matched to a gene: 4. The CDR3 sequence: CASSGQGTQETQYF. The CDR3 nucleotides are TGCGCCAGCAGCGGACAGGGAACGCAAGAGACCCAGTACTTC.

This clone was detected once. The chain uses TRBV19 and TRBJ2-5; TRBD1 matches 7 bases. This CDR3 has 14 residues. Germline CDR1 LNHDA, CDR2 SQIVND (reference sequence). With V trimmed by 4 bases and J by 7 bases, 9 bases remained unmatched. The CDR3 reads CASSKPGGLMTQYF. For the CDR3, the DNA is TGTGCCAGTAGTAAACCAGGGGGATTGATGACCCAGTACTTC.

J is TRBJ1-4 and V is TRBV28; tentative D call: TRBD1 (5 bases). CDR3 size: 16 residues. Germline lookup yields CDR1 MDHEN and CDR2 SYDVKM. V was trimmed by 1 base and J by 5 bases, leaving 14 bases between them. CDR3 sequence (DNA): TGTGCCAGCAGTTTATCGGGGGTTAGATCAAATGAAAAACTGTTTTTT. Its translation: CASSLSGVRSNEKLFF.

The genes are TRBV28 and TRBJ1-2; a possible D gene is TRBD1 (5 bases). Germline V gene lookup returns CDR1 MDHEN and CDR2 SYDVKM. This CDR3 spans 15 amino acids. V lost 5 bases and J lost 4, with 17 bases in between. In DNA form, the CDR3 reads TGTGCCAGCAGTCTCCACCTTGCAGGGACCTATGGCTACACCTTC. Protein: CASSLHLAGTYGYTF.

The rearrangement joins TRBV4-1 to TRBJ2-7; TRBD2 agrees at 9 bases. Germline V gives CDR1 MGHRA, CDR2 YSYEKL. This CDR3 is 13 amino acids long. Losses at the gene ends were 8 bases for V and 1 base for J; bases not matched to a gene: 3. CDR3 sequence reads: CASSSGASYEQYF. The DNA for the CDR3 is TGCGCCAGCTCTAGCGGGGCTTCCTACGAGCAGTACTTC.

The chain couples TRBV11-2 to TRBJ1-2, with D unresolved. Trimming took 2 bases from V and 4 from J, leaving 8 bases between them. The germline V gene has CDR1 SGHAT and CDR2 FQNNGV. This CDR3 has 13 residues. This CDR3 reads CASSLKAFYGYTF. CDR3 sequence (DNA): TGTGCCAGCAGCTTAAAGGCTTTCTATGGCTACACCTTC.

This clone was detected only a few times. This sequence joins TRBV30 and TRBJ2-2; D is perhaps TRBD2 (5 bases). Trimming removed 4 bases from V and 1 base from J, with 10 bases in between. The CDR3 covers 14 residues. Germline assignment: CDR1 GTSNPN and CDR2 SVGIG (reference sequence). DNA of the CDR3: TGTGCCTGGAACGAGGAGGAGAACACCGGGGAGCTGTTTTTT. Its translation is CAWNEEENTGELFF.

DNA of the CDR3: TGTGCCAGCAGCTCCCAAATCACAGCCTACGAGCAGTACTTC. The encoded protein is CASSSQITAYEQYF. The chain employs TRBV7-2 and TRBJ2-7; D gene unclear. There are 14 residues in the CDR3. Germline loops: CDR1 SGHTA, CDR2 FQGNSA. Trimming removed 4 bases at V and 2 bases at J, with 12 bases between.

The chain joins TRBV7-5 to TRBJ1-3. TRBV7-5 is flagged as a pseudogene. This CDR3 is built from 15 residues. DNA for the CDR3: TGTGTCAGAAGCTTAACCAGCCCCTCTGGAAACACCATATATTTT. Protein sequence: CVRSLTSPSGNTIYF.

CDR3 in amino acids: CASRTRDTAEAFF. Here the CDR3 DNA reads TGTGCCAGCAGGACACGGGATACGGCTGAAGCTTTCTTT. This chain connects TRBV25-1 to TRBJ1-1; D gene unclear. With 6 bases removed from V and 6 bases from J, the gap between germline ends came to 14 bases. Per germline, CDR1 MGHDK and CDR2 SYGVNS. The CDR3 runs 13 residues.

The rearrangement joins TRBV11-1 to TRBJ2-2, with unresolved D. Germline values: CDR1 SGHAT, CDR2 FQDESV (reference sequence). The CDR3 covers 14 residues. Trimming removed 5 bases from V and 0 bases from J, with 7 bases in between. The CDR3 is CASSHTSNTGELFF. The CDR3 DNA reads TGTGCCAGCAGCCACACTTCGAACACCGGGGAGCTGTTTTTT.

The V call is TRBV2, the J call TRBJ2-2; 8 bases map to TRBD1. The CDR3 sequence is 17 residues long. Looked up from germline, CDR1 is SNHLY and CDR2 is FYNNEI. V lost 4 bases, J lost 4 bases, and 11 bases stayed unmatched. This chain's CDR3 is CASSVGGTGWRTGELFF. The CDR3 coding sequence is TGTGCCAGCAGTGTAGGGGGGACAGGCTGGCGCACCGGGGAGCTGTTTTTT.

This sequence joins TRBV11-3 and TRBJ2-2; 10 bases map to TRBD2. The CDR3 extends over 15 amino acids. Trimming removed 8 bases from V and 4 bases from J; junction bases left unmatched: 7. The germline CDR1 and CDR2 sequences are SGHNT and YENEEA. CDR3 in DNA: TGTGCCAGCCAGCCTAGCGGGAGAATCACCGGGGAGCTGTTTTTT. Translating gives CASQPSGRITGELFF.